The 14 T cell receptor beta chains below were found in one sample sequenced in a study of shared clonotypes between healthy human individuals. The naive CD8 fraction comprised CD45RO-negative cells positively selected for CCR7 and excluded terminally differentiated effector memory CD45RA+ cells. The data were produced by immunoSEQ multiplex PCR, yet TCRdb's version contains in-frame clones alone and is incomplete. The table has roughly 590,000 clones, about 95% seen once; the top ten hold 0.1% to 0.11%. Sequencing was done on a sample of naive CD8+ T cells sorted from blood. Receptor source: a woman in her thirties in good health.

The V call is TRBV7-9, the J call TRBJ2-7, with TRBD1 matching over 7 bases. This CDR3 region has 14 residues. In germline, CDR1 is SEHNR, CDR2 FQNEAQ (reference sequence). The V gene end was trimmed by 4 bases and the J gene end by 6 bases; junction bases not matched to a gene: 9. The CDR3 reads CASSSQGVGREQYF. In nucleotides, the CDR3 is TGTGCCAGCAGCTCGCAGGGGGTCGGCCGCGAGCAGTACTTC.

The V call is TRBV5-4, the J call TRBJ2-5; perhaps TRBD2 as D (6 bases). V shed 0 bases and J shed 13 bases, with 16 bases lying between them. There are 13 residues in the CDR3. Germline values: CDR1 SGHNT, CDR2 YYREEE (reference sequence). Here the CDR3 reads CASSLEASEVGYF. In DNA, the CDR3 is TGTGCCAGCAGCTTGGAGGCTAGCGAGGTGGGGTACTTC. The full variable domain, with the rest looked up from reference TRBV5-4 and TRBJ2-5, is ETGVTQSPTHLIKTRGQQVTLRCSSQSGHNTVSWYQQALGQGPQFIFQYYREEENGRGNFPPRFSGLQFPNYSSELNVNALELDDSALYLCASSLEASEVGYFGPGTRLLVL.

The rearrangement uses TRBV7-9 and TRBJ2-4, with TRBD2 matching 15 bases. The V gene end was trimmed by 5 bases and the J gene end by 15 bases; junction bases not matched to a gene: 8. This CDR3 is 14 amino acids long. Germline V gives CDR1 SEHNR, CDR2 FQNEAQ (reference sequence). The CDR3 protein is CASSHGLAGGVWYF. In nucleotides, the CDR3 is TGTGCCAGCAGCCATGGACTAGCGGGAGGGGTATGGTACTTC.

The chain has TRBV5-1 and TRBJ2-3, with 10 bases identical to TRBD1. With 4 bases clipped from V and 6 bases from J, the junction kept 5 bases outside the gene matches. There are 14 residues in the CDR3. Germline loops: CDR1 SGHRS, CDR2 YFSETQ. The CDR3 DNA reads TGCGCCAGCAGCACGGGACAGGGGCAGGATACGCAGTATTTT. It codes for CASSTGQGQDTQYF.

V and J are TRBV19 and TRBJ2-2, with D perhaps TRBD1 (5 bases). The CDR3 runs 13 residues. Trimming removed 9 bases from V and 4 bases from J, with 12 bases in between. CDR1 and CDR2 (germline): LNHDA, SQIVND (reference sequence). CDR3 nucleotide sequence: TGTGCCAGCAACCCCGACAGCACCGGGGAGCTGTTTTTT. It yields the protein CASNPDSTGELFF. The whole variable domain, filled in from reference TRBV19 and TRBJ2-2, reads DGGITQSPKYLFRKEGQNVTLSCEQNLNHDAMYWYRQDPGQGLRLIYYSQIVNDFQKGDIAEGYSVSREKKESFPLTVTSAQKNPTAFYLCASNPDSTGELFFGEGSRLTVL.

This chain uses TRBV7-3 with TRBJ1-1; D is uncertain. This CDR3 comprises 13 residues. Deletions cut 3 bases from V and 0 bases from J, with 5 bases between. The germline gives CDR1 SGHTA, CDR2 FQGTGA. The CDR3 region has the DNA TGTGCCAGCAGCTTTACCTTGAACACTGAAGCTTTCTTT. The encoded protein is CASSFTLNTEAFF.

This chain connects TRBV14 to TRBJ2-1; the match to TRBD2 covers 8 bases. CDR1 and CDR2 from the germline V gene are SGHDN and FVKESK. CDR3 length equals 18 residues. V lost 3 bases, J lost 3 bases, and 13 bases stayed unmatched. Written as DNA, the CDR3 is TGTGCCAGCAGCCACTGGGGCGGGAGGACCCAAAACTACAATGAGCAGTTCTTC. The encoded protein is CASSHWGGRTQNYNEQFF.

The J gene is TRBJ1-5, the V gene TRBV27, with D perhaps matching TRBD1 (5 bases). The ends were cut back, 2 bases at V and 7 bases at J, with 9 bases in the middle. The germline gives CDR1 MNHEY, CDR2 SMNVEV (reference sequence). This CDR3 has 13 amino acids. The CDR3 nucleotides are TGTGCCAGCAGTTTAGGGGCAAGACAGCCCCAGCATTTT. Its protein product is CASSLGARQPQHF.

The CDR3 DNA sequence: TGTGCCAGCAGCTCGGACTTGACCTGGCGGGAATCTCACACAGATACGCAGTATTTT. This encodes CASSSDLTWRESHTDTQYF. This chain connects TRBV5-6 to TRBJ2-3; maybe TRBD2 (6 bases). CDR1 is SGHDT and CDR2 is YYEEEE in the germline V gene. V gave up 3 bases and J gave up 2 bases, with 25 bases separating them. The CDR3 runs 19 residues.

The chain employs TRBV10-3 and TRBJ1-3, with D unresolved. V was pared by 3 bases and J by 0 bases, with 12 bases between. CDR1 is ENHRY and CDR2 is SYGVKD in the germline V gene. The CDR3 runs to 16 residues. DNA for the CDR3: TGTGCCATCAGTGAAGGCGGAGCCTTCTCTGGAAACACCATATATTTT. This encodes CAISEGGAFSGNTIYF.

This clone was seen only a few times. Other DNA sequences in this specimen translate into the identical CDR3. The V gene is TRBV5-4, the J gene TRBJ2-5, with D hard to call. Germline-derived CDR1 and CDR2 are SGHNT and YYREEE (reference sequence). CDR3 length: 13 residues. V was cut by 1 base and J by 3 bases, with 7 bases left in between. CDR3 in amino acids: CASSLSAEETQYF. The CDR3 DNA reads as TGTGCCAGCAGCTTGTCCGCAGAAGAGACCCAGTACTTC.

The chain carries TRBV11-2 and TRBJ2-1, with 9 bases identical to TRBD2. The CDR3 has 15 residues. The V gene end was trimmed by 5 bases and the J gene end by 8 bases; junction bases not matched to a gene: 10. In germline, CDR1 is SGHAT, CDR2 FQNNGV. The CDR3 loop is CASSPGAGGGDEQFF. CDR3 DNA: TGTGCCAGCAGCCCCGGAGCGGGAGGTGGGGATGAGCAGTTCTTC.

The rearrangement links TRBV4-1 to TRBJ2-7; D unresolved. The V end lost 1 base, the J end lost 2 bases, and 6 bases lay between the germline ends. Germline CDR1 and CDR2: MGHRA and YSYEKL. This CDR3 has 13 amino acids. This chain's CDR3 is CASSQGVAYEQYF. The CDR3 DNA reads as TGCGCCAGCAGCCAAGGCGTGGCCTACGAGCAGTACTTC.

The rearrangement uses TRBV5-4 and TRBJ2-7; D gene uncertain. In germline, CDR1 is SGHNT, CDR2 YYREEE (reference sequence). V was pared by 4 bases and J by 5 bases, with 13 bases between. The CDR3 has 13 residues. CDR3 residues: CASSLESGHEQYF. The DNA of the CDR3 is TGTGCCAGCAGCCTCGAATCGGGCCACGAGCAGTACTTC.